The rows below give T cell receptor beta chains drawn from one sample of a study of glioma-infiltrating T cells after dendritic cell vaccination. Method: immunoSEQ multiplex PCR; TCRdb's copy keeps in-frame clones and lacks some. Here the sample spans about 50,000 clones, 89% being singletons. The sequences come from blood, collected after dendritic cell vaccination. The receptors were sampled from a human donor with glioblastoma. CDR3s include the opening cysteine and the closing phenylalanine or tryptophan. The order of the fields is D gene, clone size, J gene, V gene, CDR3 DNA, CDR3 protein. D genes are given only for firm matches. Some rows mark clone size as missing; the rest say once, few, many or name a class of expanded clone.

>NA|NA|TRBJ2-7|TRBV5-1
TGCGCCAGCAGCTTCGGACTGTTCGAGCAGTACTTC
CASSFGLFEQYF
>NA|NA|TRBJ2-2|TRBV9
TGTGCCAGCAGCGTTTTTTTGGCTGCCGCCACCGGGGAGCTGTTTTTT
CASSVFLAAATGELFF
>TRBD2|NA|TRBJ2-1|TRBV10-3
TGTGCCATCATGGGACTAGCGGGAGGGCCGGGTAATGAGCAGTTCTTC
CAIMGLAGGPGNEQFF
>NA|once|TRBJ2-1|TRBV30
TGTGCCTGGAGCCTAAGGCCTGGGAAAGCGGGCTTCTACAATGAGCAGTTCTTC
CAWSLRPGKAGFYNEQFF
>TRBD1|NA|TRBJ1-1|TRBV27
TGTGCCAGCAAGGACAGGGGGCACACTGAAGCTTTCTTT
CASKDRGHTEAFF
>NA|NA|TRBJ2-1|TRBV7-3
TGTGCCAGCAGCCCTAGCGTCTATACCAAAAATGAGCAGTTCTTC
CASSPSVYTKNEQFF
>NA|NA|TRBJ2-7|TRBV5-4
TGTGCCAGCAGCTGGGGGACAACGTACGAGCAGTACTTC
CASSWGTTYEQYF
>TRBD2|NA|TRBJ2-1|TRBV11-1
TGTGCCAGCAGCTTAACTAGCGGGAGATGGAATGAGCAGTTCTTC
CASSLTSGRWNEQFF
>NA|NA|TRBJ1-1|TRBV6-5
TGTGCCAGCAGTCCCTCCCAGGGTGGTCCGGAAGCTTTCTTT
CASSPSQGGPEAFF
>TRBD2|once|TRBJ2-7|TRBV2
TGTGCCAGCAGAGGGACTAGCGTCTCCTACGAGCAGTACTTC
CASRGTSVSYEQYF
>NA|NA|TRBJ1-2|TRBV29-1
TGCAGCGTTGAACGAGACGGGGACTATGGCTACACCTTC
CSVERDGDYGYTF
>TRBD1|NA|TRBJ2-1|TRBV6-1
TGTGCCAGCACAAATCGACAGGGGGCTTGGAATGAGCAGTTCTTC
CASTNRQGAWNEQFF
>NA|NA|TRBJ2-2|TRBV5-1
TGCGCCAGCAGCATAAGCGGTACGAACACCGGGGAGCTGTTTTTT
CASSISGTNTGELFF
>NA|NA|TRBJ2-1|TRBV5-1
TGCGCCAGCAGCTTGGAAGGGGGCTCCTACAATGAGCAGTTCTTC
CASSLEGGSYNEQFF
>NA|NA|TRBJ2-7|TRBV28
TGTGCCAGCACTACAGTGAGGACTTACTACGAGCAGTACTTC
CASTTVRTYYEQYF
>TRBD2|NA|TRBJ2-3|TRBV5-1
TGCGCCAGCAGCTTGGCCGGGTGGGTGACTAGCGGGACAAGTAAAACCCCTAGCACAGATACGCAGTATTTT
CASSLAGWVTSGTSKTPSTDTQYF
>NA|NA|TRBJ2-1|TRBV7-9
TGTGCCAGCAGCTTAGGGACTCGAAATGAGCAGTTCTTC
CASSLGTRNEQFF
>NA|NA|TRBJ1-1|TRBV29-1
TGCAGCGCCCGGTGGGCGGGCACTGAAGCTTTCTTT
CSARWAGTEAFF
>NA|few|TRBJ2-1|TRBV7-3
TGTGCCAGCAGCCCCTCCGGGACTGCTTCCTACAATGAGCAGTTCTTC
CASSPSGTASYNEQFF
>TRBD1|NA|TRBJ2-1|TRBV4-1
TGCGCCAGCAGCCAGTACACAGGGGCCCATGAGCAGTTCTTC
CASSQYTGAHEQFF
>TRBD1|NA|TRBJ2-7|TRBV10-3
TGTGCCATCCGTGGGACAGGGGCCTACGAGCAGTACTTC
CAIRGTGAYEQYF
>TRBD1|NA|TRBJ2-1|TRBV28
TGTGCCAGCAGTTTCCCCGGGACAGGGGAGCAGTTCTTC
CASSFPGTGEQFF
>TRBD2|NA|TRBJ2-1|TRBV7-7
TGTGCTAGCAGCCGGCTAGCGGGATCTAATGAGCAGTTCTTC
CASSRLAGSNEQFF
>TRBD1|NA|TRBJ2-3|TRBV29-1
TGCAGCGTGAGGGACAGTAAGGGCCGAGGCACAGATACGCAGTATTTT
CSVRDSKGRGTDTQYF
>NA|NA|TRBJ2-1|TRBV11-2
TGTGCCAGCAGCTTAGATCTAATGGTTAGTGAGCAGTTCTTC
CASSLDLMVSEQFF
>TRBD2|NA|TRBJ2-7|TRBV28
TGTGCCAGCAGATCCCCCATAGGTAGCGGGAGTAGGAACGAGCAGTACTTC
CASRSPIGSGSRNEQYF
>NA|NA|TRBJ2-7|TRBV7-8
TGTGCCAGCAGCATAACGAGGGGGAGCGAGCAGTACTTC
CASSITRGSEQYF
>NA|NA|TRBJ1-2|TRBV14
TGTGCCAGCAGCCAAGGAGGGTTTGGCTACACCTTC
CASSQGGFGYTF
>TRBD2|NA|TRBJ2-7|TRBV7-2
TGTGCCAGCAGCTTAAGGCCTAGCGGGAGGCACGAGCAGTACTTC
CASSLRPSGRHEQYF
>NA|NA|TRBJ2-7|TRBV7-6
TGTGCCAGCAGCTACCGACAGTCCTACGAGCAGTACTTC
CASSYRQSYEQYF
>TRBD1|NA|TRBJ1-2|TRBV7-3
TGTGCCAGCAGCTTAACTCCTGGACAGGGGTATGGCTACACCTTC
CASSLTPGQGYGYTF
>NA|NA|TRBJ2-7|TRBV7-8
TGTGCCAGCAGCTCCAACACGGGGAGCTCCTACGAGCAGTACTTC
CASSSNTGSSYEQYF
>NA|NA|TRBJ1-3|TRBV18
TGTGCCAGCTCGGGGCAGAACTCTGGAAACACCATATATTTT
CASSGQNSGNTIYF
>NA|NA|TRBJ2-7|TRBV7-9
TGTGCCAGCAGCCTAACAGGGATCTACGAGCAGTACTTC
CASSLTGIYEQYF
>TRBD1|NA|TRBJ2-1|TRBV18
TGTGCCAGCTCAGTCGGACAGGCATCTGAAGGTGGGCAGTTCTTC
CASSVGQASEGGQFF
>TRBD2|NA|TRBJ2-5|TRBV27
TGTGCCAGCAGTGGGGGACTAGCGGGAGCGCAGTACTTC
CASSGGLAGAQYF
>NA|NA|TRBJ1-6|TRBV23-1
TGCGCCAGCAGTCAGCCGGCGGGCATAAATAATTCACCCCTCCACTTT
CASSQPAGINNSPLHF
>NA|NA|TRBJ1-5|TRBV30
TGTGCCTGGAGGGGGGGGGCAGGGGGCAATCAGCCCCAGCATTTT
CAWRGGAGGNQPQHF
>NA|once|TRBJ2-2|TRBV14
TGTGCCAGCAGCCAAGATAGTCGGGTTTTTACGAACACCGGGGAGCTGTTTTTT
CASSQDSRVFTNTGELFF